The 15 T cell receptor beta chains reported below all come from one sample, sequenced in a study of blood T cell repertoires in COVID-19. Some clones are missing from TCRdb's copy, which holds only in-frame ones; the method was immunoSEQ multiplex PCR. The profile shows about 59,000 clones, 75% to 95% of them singletons. Sequencing used peripheral blood. These receptors originate from a man at least 80 years old with acute or convalescent COVID-19.

The chain carries TRBV12-3 or TRBV12-4 and TRBJ1-1; D perhaps matches TRBD1 (5 bases). With 6 bases removed from V and 6 bases from J, the gap between germline ends came to 11 bases. The CDR3 covers 12 residues. The CDR3 spells CASRPPGAEAFF. The CDR3 DNA sequence: TGTGCCAGCAGACCTCCGGGGGCTGAAGCTTTCTTT.

Notes on this clone: A read error may produce the germline difference seen at one junction end. The chain couples TRBV30 to TRBJ1-6; perhaps TRBD1 as D (5 bases). The CDR3 has 11 amino acids. The germline gives CDR1 GTSNPN, CDR2 SVGIG (reference sequence). The CDR3 region is CAWRDSGRVFF. DNA for the CDR3: TGTGCCTGGAGGGATTCTGGCAGGGTCTTCTTT.

This chain links TRBV18 with TRBJ2-3; 10 nucleotides agree with TRBD1. The CDR3 has 16 amino acids. V shed 1 base and J 5 bases; nucleotides not matched to a gene: 6. Germline V gene lookup returns CDR1 KGHSH and CDR2 LQKENI. In nucleotides, the CDR3 is TGTGCCAGCTCACCACTTTCGACAGGGGGCGTAGATACGCAGTATTTT. It translates to CASSPLSTGGVDTQYF.

A single count supports this clone. This chain joins TRBV5-1 and TRBJ2-2; D unclear. The CDR3 length is 13 residues. V was pared by 4 bases and J by 4 bases, with 8 bases between. Germline CDR1 and CDR2: SGHRS and YFSETQ. The CDR3 loop is CASSPLTTGELFF. CDR3 nucleotides: TGCGCCAGCAGCCCACTTACCACCGGGGAGCTGTTTTTT.

V and J are TRBV28 and TRBJ2-7, with TRBD1 matching over 10 bases. CDR3 size: 16 residues. The germline CDR1 and CDR2 sequences are MDHEN and SYDVKM. With 5 bases clipped from V and 1 base from J, the junction kept 8 bases outside the gene matches. The CDR3 nucleotides are TGTGCCAGCAGTGCTGGGACAGGGGCGGGATCCTACGAGCAGTACTTC. Protein: CASSAGTGAGSYEQYF.

The rearrangement links TRBV5-6 to TRBJ1-5, with D perhaps matching TRBD1 (6 bases). The CDR3 sequence is 16 residues long. Trimming cost V 2 bases and J 5 bases, with 17 bases left between them. The germline V gene encodes CDR1 SGHDT and CDR2 YYEEEE. As DNA, the CDR3 is TGTGCCAGCAGCTTTCGAGCGGGGGCAGGGGATCAGCCCCAGCATTTT. It specifies CASSFRAGAGDQPQHF.

In DNA form, the CDR3 reads TGTGCCAGCAGCGTGGGGACAGGGGGCGACTATGGCTACACCTTC. It codes for CASSVGTGGDYGYTF. The rearrangement uses TRBV9 and TRBJ1-2; 12 nucleotides align to TRBD1. The V and J ends lost 2 bases and 3 bases, in that order; junction bases with no gene match: 2. The CDR3 has 15 residues. Germline V CDR1 and CDR2: SGDLS, YYNGEE.

The chain combines TRBV18 with TRBJ1-5; the match to TRBD1 covers 8 bases. V gave up 4 bases and J gave up 3 bases; unmatched junction bases: 2. The CDR3 has 14 residues. Per germline, CDR1 KGHSH and CDR2 LQKENI. CDR3 protein: CASSLDRVNQPQHF. DNA of the CDR3: TGTGCCAGCTCACTGGACAGGGTCAATCAGCCCCAGCATTTT.

This sequence joins TRBV9 and TRBJ1-5; no firm D call. CDR1 SGDLS and CDR2 YYNGEE come from the germline V gene. The V end lost 0 bases, the J end lost 0 bases, and 4 bases lay between the germline ends. This CDR3 is 14 amino acids long. The CDR3 loop reads CASSVAGSNQPQHF. The CDR3 coding sequence is TGTGCCAGCAGCGTAGCGGGTAGCAATCAGCCCCAGCATTTT.

This clone was observed a single time. The gene calls are TRBV29-1 and TRBJ1-2, with no clear D. V shed 3 bases and J shed 3 bases, with 8 bases lying between them. The length of the CDR3 is 12 residues. Germline V CDR1 and CDR2: SQVTM, ANQGSEA. CDR3 sequence reads: CSVDRGDYGYTF. The CDR3 DNA follows: TGCAGCGTTGATCGGGGAGACTATGGCTACACCTTC.

The rearrangement links TRBV7-9 to TRBJ2-2; 9 nucleotides align to TRBD2. CDR1 and CDR2 (germline): SEHNR, FQNEAQ (reference sequence). Germline trimming cut 6 bases from V and 6 bases from J; bases unmatched to any gene: 8. The CDR3 has 15 residues. The DNA for the CDR3 is TGTGCCAGCAGTTCCAGCGGGGGGTTGCCCGGGGAGCTGTTTTTT. Translation gives CASSSSGGLPGELFF.

The count of this clone is one. The chain carries TRBV5-1 and TRBJ2-5; the D gene is possibly TRBD2 (5 bases). V dropped 4 bases and J dropped 7 bases, with 11 bases sitting between them. The CDR3 is made up of 12 amino acids. Germline CDR1 is SGHRS and CDR2 is YFSETQ. For the CDR3, the DNA is TGCGCCAGCAGCCTTTCCCGGGGGACCCAGTACTTC. Its translation: CASSLSRGTQYF.

This chain links TRBV5-5 with TRBJ1-5, with TRBD1 identical over 7 bases. CDR1 is SGHKS and CDR2 is YYEKEE in the germline V gene (reference sequence). CDR3 length: 16 amino acids. Germline trimming cut 4 bases from V and 0 bases from J; bases unmatched to any gene: 7. Here the CDR3 reads CASSPGTDYSNQPQHF. CDR3 DNA: TGTGCCAGCAGCCCAGGGACAGATTATAGCAATCAGCCCCAGCATTTT. The full variable domain, completed using reference TRBV5-5 and TRBJ1-5, is DAGVTQSPTHLIKTRGQQVTLRCSPISGHKSVSWYQQVLGQGPQFIFQYYEKEERGRGNFPDRFSARQFPNYSSELNVNALLLGDSALYLCASSPGTDYSNQPQHFGDGTRLSIL.

This rearrangement joins TRBV14 to TRBJ1-2; 11 bases match TRBD1. Germline lookup yields CDR1 SGHDN and CDR2 FVKESK. V trimming: 4 bases; J trimming: 7 bases; junction bases outside the gene matches: 8. CDR3 length: 15 residues. The CDR3 bases are TGTGCCAGCAGCCCACCAGGACAGGGGGCTCGTGGCTACACCTTC. It yields the protein CASSPPGQGARGYTF.

The rearrangement joins TRBV10-3 to TRBJ1-5, with a weak D call TRBD1 (6 bases). V lost 0 bases, J lost 7 bases, and 16 bases lay in between. This CDR3 has 16 amino acids. Germline V gene data show CDR1 as ENHRY and CDR2 as SYGVKD. In DNA, the CDR3 is TGTGCCATCAGTGAGTCGATACTGGGGGCAGGGCAGCCCCAGCATTTT. This sequence encodes CAISESILGAGQPQHF.